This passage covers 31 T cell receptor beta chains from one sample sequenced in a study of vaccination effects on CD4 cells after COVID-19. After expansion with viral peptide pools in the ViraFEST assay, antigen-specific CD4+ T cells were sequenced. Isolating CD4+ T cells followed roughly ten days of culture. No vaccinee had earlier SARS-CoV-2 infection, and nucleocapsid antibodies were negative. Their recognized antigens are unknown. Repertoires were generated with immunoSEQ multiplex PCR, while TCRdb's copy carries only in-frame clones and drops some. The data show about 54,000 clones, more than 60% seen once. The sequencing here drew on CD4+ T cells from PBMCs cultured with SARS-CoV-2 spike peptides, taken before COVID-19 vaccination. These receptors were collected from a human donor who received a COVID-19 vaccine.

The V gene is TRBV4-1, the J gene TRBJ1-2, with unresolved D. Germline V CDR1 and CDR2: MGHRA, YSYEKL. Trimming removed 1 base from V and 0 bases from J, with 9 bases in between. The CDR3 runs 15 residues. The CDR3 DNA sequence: TGCGCCAGCAGCCAAGTCCCAGGTGCTAACTATGGCTACACCTTC. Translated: CASSQVPGANYGYTF.

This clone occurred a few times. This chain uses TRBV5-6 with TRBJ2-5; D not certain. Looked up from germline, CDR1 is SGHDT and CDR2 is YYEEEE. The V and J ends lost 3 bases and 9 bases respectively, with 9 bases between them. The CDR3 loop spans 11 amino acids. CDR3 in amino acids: CASSSGSAQYF. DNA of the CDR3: TGTGCCAGCAGCTCGGGCTCGGCCCAGTACTTC.

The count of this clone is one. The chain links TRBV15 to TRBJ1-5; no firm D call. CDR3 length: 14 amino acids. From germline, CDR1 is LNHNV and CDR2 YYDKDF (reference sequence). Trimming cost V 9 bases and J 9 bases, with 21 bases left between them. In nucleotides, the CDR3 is TGTGCCACGGCAAGAGGTCTGGACCGAGGGCCCCAGCATTTT. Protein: CATARGLDRGPQHF. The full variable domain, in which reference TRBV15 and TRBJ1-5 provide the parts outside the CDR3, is DAMVIQNPRYQVTQFGKPVTLSCSQTLNHNVMYWYQQKSSQAPKLLFHYYDKDFNNEADTPDNFQSRRPNTSFCFLDIRSPGLGDTAMYLCATARGLDRGPQHFGDGTRLSIL.

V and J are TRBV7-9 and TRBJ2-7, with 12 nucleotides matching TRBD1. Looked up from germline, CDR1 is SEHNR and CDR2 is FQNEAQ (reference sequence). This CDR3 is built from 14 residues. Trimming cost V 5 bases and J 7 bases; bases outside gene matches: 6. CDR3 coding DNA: TGTGCCAGCAGCCAGGGACAGGGGGCGAGGGAGCAGTACTTC. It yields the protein CASSQGQGAREQYF.

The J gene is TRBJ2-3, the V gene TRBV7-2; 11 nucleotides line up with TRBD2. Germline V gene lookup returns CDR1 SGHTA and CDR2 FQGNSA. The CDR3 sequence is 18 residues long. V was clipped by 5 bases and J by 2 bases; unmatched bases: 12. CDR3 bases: TGTGCCAGCAGCATTGATGGGGGGACTAGCGGCATCACAGATACGCAGTATTTT. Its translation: CASSIDGGTSGITDTQYF.

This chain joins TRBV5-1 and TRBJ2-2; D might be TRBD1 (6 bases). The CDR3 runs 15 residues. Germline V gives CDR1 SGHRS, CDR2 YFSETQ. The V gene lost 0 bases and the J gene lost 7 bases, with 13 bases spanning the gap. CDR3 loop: CASSLAGQGFGELFF. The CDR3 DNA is TGCGCCAGCAGCTTGGCTGGGCAGGGGTTCGGGGAGCTGTTTTTT.

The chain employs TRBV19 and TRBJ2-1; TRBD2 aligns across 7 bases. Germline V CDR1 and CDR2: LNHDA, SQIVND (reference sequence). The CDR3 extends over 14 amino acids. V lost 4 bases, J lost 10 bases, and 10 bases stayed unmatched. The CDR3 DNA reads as TGTGCCAGTAGTACCGGGAGATCGGGGGGAGAGCAGTTCTTC. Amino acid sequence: CASSTGRSGGEQFF.

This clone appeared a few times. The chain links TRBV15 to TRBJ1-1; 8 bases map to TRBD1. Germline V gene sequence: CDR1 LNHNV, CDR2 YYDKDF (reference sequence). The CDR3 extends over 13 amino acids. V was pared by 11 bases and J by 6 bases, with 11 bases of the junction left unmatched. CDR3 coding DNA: TGTGCCTCCACCCAGGGGGCGCGTTCTGAAGCTTTCTTT. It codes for CASTQGARSEAFF.

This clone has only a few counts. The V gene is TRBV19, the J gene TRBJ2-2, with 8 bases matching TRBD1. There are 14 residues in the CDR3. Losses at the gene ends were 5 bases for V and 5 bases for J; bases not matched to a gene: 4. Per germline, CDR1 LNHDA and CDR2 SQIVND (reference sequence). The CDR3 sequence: CASSQWTGTGELFF. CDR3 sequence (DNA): TGTGCCAGTAGTCAATGGACAGGGACCGGGGAGCTGTTTTTT.

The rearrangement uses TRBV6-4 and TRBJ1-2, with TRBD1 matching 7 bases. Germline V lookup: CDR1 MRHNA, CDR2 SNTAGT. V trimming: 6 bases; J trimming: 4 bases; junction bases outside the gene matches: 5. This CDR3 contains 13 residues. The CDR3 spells CASRPGQSYGYTF. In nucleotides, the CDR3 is TGTGCCAGCAGGCCGGGACAGAGCTATGGCTACACCTTC.

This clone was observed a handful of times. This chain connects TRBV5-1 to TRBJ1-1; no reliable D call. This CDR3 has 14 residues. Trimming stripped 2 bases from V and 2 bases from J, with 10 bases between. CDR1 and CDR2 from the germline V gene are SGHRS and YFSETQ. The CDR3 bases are TGCGCCAGCAGCTTCGGCCAGCCAAACACTGAAGCTTTCTTT. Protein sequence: CASSFGQPNTEAFF.

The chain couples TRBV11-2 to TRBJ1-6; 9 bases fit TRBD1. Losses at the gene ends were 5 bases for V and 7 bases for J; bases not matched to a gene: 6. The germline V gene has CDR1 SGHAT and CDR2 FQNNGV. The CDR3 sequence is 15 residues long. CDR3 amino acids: CASSVQGQGNSPLHF. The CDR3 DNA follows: TGTGCCAGCAGCGTACAGGGACAGGGAAATTCACCCCTCCACTTT.

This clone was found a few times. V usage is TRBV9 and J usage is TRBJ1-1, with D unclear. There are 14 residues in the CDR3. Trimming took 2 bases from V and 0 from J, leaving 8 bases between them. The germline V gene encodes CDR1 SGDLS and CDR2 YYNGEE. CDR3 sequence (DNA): TGTGCCAGCAGCGTGGGTCAATTGAACACTGAAGCTTTCTTT. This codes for CASSVGQLNTEAFF.

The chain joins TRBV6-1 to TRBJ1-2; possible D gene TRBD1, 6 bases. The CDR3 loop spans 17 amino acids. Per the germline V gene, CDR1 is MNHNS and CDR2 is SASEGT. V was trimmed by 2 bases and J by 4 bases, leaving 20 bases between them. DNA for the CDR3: TGTGCCAGCAGTGAACAAGGGGGGGCAGGGGCTTTCTATGGCTACACCTTC. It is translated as CASSEQGGAGAFYGYTF.

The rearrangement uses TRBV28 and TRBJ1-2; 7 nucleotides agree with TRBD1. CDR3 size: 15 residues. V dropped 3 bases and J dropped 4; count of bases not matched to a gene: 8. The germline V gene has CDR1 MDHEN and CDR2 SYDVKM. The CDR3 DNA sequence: TGTGCCAGCAGTTTTGACAGGGTGGAGATCTATGGCTACACCTTC. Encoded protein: CASSFDRVEIYGYTF.

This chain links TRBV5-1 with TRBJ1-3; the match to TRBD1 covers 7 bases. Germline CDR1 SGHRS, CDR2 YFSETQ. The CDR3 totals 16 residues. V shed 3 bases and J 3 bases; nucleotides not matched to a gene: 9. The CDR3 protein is CASSSTGQAGGNTIYF. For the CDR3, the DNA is TGCGCCAGCAGCTCGACAGGGCAGGCGGGTGGAAACACCATATATTTT.

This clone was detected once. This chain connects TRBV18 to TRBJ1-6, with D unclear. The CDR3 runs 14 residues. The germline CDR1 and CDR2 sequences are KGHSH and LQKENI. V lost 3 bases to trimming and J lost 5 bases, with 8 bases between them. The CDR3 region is CASSPRNDNSPLHF. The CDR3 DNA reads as TGTGCCAGCTCACCTCGCAACGATAATTCACCCCTCCACTTT.

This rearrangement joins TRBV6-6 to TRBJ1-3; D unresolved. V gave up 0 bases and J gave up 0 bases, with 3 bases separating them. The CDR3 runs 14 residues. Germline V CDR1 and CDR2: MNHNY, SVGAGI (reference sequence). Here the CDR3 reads CASSYSFSGNTIYF. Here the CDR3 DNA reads TGTGCCAGCAGTTACTCTTTCTCTGGAAACACCATATATTTT.

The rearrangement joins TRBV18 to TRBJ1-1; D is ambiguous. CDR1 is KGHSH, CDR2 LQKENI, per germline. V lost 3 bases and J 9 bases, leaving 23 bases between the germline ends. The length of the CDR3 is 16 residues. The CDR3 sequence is CASSPRLVLRDQKAFF. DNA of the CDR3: TGTGCCAGCTCACCGAGACTAGTCCTGAGAGACCAAAAAGCTTTCTTT.

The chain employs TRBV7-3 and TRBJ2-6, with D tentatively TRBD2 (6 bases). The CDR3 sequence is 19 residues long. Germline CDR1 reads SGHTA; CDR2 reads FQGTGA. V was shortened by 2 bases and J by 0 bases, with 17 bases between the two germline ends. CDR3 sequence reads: CASSLGVAGLTSGANVLTF. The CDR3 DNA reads TGTGCCAGCAGCTTAGGCGTCGCGGGACTTACCTCTGGGGCCAACGTCCTGACTTTC.

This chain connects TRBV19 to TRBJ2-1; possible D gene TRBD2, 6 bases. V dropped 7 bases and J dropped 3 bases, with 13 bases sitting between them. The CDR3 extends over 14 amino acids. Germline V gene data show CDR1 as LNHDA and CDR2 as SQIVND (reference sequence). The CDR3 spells CASTKRANYNEQFF. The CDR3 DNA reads TGTGCCAGTACCAAGCGGGCAAACTACAATGAGCAGTTCTTC. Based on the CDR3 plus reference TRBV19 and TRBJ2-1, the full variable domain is DGGITQSPKYLFRKEGQNVTLSCEQNLNHDAMYWYRQDPGQGLRLIYYSQIVNDFQKGDIAEGYSVSREKKESFPLTVTSAQKNPTAFYLCASTKRANYNEQFFGPGTRLTVL.

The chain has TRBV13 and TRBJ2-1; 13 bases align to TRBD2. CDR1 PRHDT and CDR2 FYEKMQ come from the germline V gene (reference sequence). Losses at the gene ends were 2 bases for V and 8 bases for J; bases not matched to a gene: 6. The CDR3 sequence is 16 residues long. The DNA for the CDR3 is TGTGCCAGCAGCTTATTTCGGGGACTAGCGGGATATGAGCAGTTCTTC. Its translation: CASSLFRGLAGYEQFF.

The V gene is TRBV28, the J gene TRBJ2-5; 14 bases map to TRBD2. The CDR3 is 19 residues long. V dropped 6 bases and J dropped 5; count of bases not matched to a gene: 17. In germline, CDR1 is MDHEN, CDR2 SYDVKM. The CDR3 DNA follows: TGTGCCAGCAGCCGGACTAGCGGGAGGAAGGGAGGAGGCTTGGAGACCCAGTACTTC. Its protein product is CASSRTSGRKGGGLETQYF.

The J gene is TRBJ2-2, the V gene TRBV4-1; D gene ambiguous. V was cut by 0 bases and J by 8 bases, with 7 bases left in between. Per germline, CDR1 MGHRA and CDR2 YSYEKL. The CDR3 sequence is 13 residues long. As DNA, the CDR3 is TGCGCCAGCAGCCAAGATCGGATTGGGGAGCTGTTTTTT. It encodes CASSQDRIGELFF.

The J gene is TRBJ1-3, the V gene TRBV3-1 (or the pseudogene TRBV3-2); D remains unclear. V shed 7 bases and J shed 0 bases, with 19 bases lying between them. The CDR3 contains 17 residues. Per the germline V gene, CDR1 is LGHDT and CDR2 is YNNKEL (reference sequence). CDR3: CASTPDYGLSSGNTIYF. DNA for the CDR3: TGTGCCAGCACCCCAGACTACGGGCTGAGCTCTGGAAACACCATATATTTT.

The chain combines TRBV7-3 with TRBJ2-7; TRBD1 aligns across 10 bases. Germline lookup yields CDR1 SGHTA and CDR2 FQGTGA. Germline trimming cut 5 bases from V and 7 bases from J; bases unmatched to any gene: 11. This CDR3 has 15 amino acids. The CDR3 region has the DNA TGTGCCAGCAGCCCAAATACCGGGACAGGGGCTGAGCAGTACTTC. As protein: CASSPNTGTGAEQYF.

The CDR3 region is CATSDFRGYGYTF. DNA of the CDR3: TGTGCCACCAGTGATTTTCGAGGCTATGGCTACACCTTC. This sequence joins TRBV24-1 and TRBJ1-2, with D unresolved. V was shortened by 1 base and J by 4 bases, with 6 bases between the two germline ends. CDR3 length: 13 amino acids. Germline-derived CDR1 and CDR2 are KGHDR and SFDVKD.

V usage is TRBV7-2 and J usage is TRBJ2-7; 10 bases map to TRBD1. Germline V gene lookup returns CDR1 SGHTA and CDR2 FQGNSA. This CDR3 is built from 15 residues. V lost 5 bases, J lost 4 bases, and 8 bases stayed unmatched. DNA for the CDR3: TGTGCCAGCAGCCCCGGGACAGGGGTTATGTACGAGCAGTACTTC. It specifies CASSPGTGVMYEQYF.

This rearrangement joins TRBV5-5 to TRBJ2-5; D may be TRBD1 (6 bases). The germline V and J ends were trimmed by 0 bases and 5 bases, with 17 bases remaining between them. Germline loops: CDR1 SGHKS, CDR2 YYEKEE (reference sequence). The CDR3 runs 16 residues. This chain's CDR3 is CASSLGGTPAEETQYF. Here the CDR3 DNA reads TGTGCCAGCAGCTTGGGGGGGACACCCGCCGAGGAGACCCAGTACTTC. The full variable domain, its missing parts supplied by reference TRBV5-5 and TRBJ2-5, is DAGVTQSPTHLIKTRGQQVTLRCSPISGHKSVSWYQQVLGQGPQFIFQYYEKEERGRGNFPDRFSARQFPNYSSELNVNALLLGDSALYLCASSLGGTPAEETQYFGPGTRLLVL.

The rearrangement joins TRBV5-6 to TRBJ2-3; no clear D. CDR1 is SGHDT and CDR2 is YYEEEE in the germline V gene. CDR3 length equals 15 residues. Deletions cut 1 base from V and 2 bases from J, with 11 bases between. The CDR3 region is CASSLQGYNTDTQYF. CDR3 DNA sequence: TGTGCCAGCAGCTTGCAAGGCTACAACACAGATACGCAGTATTTT.

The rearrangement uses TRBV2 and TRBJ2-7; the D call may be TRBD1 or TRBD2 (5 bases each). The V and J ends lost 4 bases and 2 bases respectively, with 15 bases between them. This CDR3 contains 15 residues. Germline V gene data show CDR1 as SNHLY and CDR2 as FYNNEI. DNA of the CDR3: TGTGCCAGCAGTGTCCTCCGGGACGGGACCTACGAGCAGTACTTC. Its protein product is CASSVLRDGTYEQYF.